This is a list of T cell receptor beta chains from one sample in a study of pediatric ulcerative colitis. Some clones are missing from TCRdb's copy, which holds only in-frame ones; the method was immunoSEQ multiplex PCR. Of roughly 16,000 clones detected, around 70% appear once; the ten largest clones hold roughly 3.1%. The sample consisted of gut tissue. The receptors were sampled from a girl aged 5 to 17 with moderate ulcerative colitis. Each CDR3 is given with its conserved first and last residue. Fields, in order: D gene, clone size, V gene, J gene, CDR3 length, CDR3 protein, CDR3 DNA. The D gene is left open where the match is weak. Expanded clones get a size class; other rows say once, few or many, or leave the size out.

NA	NA	TRBV30	TRBJ1-2	13	CAWSGQLNYGYTF	TGTGCCTGGAGTGGACAGTTAAACTATGGCTACACCTTC
TRBD1	NA	TRBV2	TRBJ1-6	17	CASSRMTGPSYNSPLHF	TGTGCCAGCAGTCGTATGACAGGGCCCTCCTATAATTCACCCCTCCACTTT
NA	NA	TRBV5-1	TRBJ2-1	18	CASSLAQIRGPSYNEQFF	TGCGCCAGCAGCTTGGCCCAGATTCGGGGGCCGTCCTACAATGAGCAGTTCTTC
TRBD1	NA	TRBV9	TRBJ1-1	14	CASSAGTGGGEAFF	TGTGCCAGCAGCGCGGGGACAGGGGGAGGTGAAGCTTTCTTT
NA	NA	TRBV19	TRBJ1-5	15	CASTRRTGINQPQHF	TGTGCCAGTACCCGGAGAACAGGAATCAATCAGCCCCAGCATTTT
NA	NA	TRBV5-1	TRBJ2-5	18	CASSLALLTRTYQETQYF	TGCGCCAGCAGCTTGGCCCTCCTGACTAGGACGTACCAAGAGACCCAGTACTTC
TRBD2	NA	TRBV7-2	TRBJ2-7	12	CASSPGGYEQYF	TGTGCCAGCAGCCCGGGAGGATACGAGCAGTACTTC
TRBD1	NA	TRBV28	TRBJ2-7	18	CASSFTDLRTGRFYEQYF	TGTGCCAGCAGTTTTACCGACCTTCGGACAGGGAGGTTCTACGAGCAGTACTTC
NA	NA	TRBV5-5	TRBJ1-1	14	CASSLVSSGAEAFF	TGTGCCAGCAGCTTGGTCTCGTCGGGTGCCGAAGCTTTCTTT
TRBD2	NA	TRBV19	TRBJ2-7	15	CASSIVRGIDAEQYF	TGTGCCAGTAGTATAGTGCGGGGGATCGATGCGGAGCAGTACTTC
NA	NA	TRBV19	TRBJ1-5	14	CASSVRQGNQPQHF	TGTGCCAGTAGTGTTCGTCAGGGCAATCAGCCCCAGCATTTT
TRBD1	NA	TRBV19	TRBJ1-5	14	CASTRTGGNQPQHF	TGTGCCAGTACCCGGACAGGGGGCAATCAGCCCCAGCATTTT
NA	NA	TRBV6-6	TRBJ1-1	13	CASSKTANTEAFF	TGTGCCAGCAGCAAAACAGCGAACACTGAAGCTTTCTTT
NA	NA	TRBV28	TRBJ1-2	15	CASSLFSQGNYGYTF	TGTGCCAGCAGTTTATTTTCCCAGGGGAACTATGGCTACACCTTC
TRBD2	NA	TRBV5-4	TRBJ2-3	16	CASSLWGLAATDTQYF	TGTGCCAGCAGCTTGTGGGGACTAGCGGCCACAGATACGCAGTATTTT
NA	NA	TRBV27	TRBJ2-3	17	CASSLWATGVGGDTQYF	TGTGCCAGCAGTTTATGGGCGACGGGAGTGGGGGGAGATACGCAGTATTTT
TRBD2	NA	TRBV27	TRBJ2-7	14	CASSDSGRLYEQYF	TGTGCCAGCAGTGATAGCGGGAGACTCTACGAGCAGTACTTC
NA	NA	TRBV29-1	TRBJ2-3	13	CSVAGRETDTQYF	TGCAGCGTTGCTGGCAGGGAGACAGATACGCAGTATTTT
NA	NA	TRBV9	TRBJ1-2	15	CASSVGAVLNYGYTF	TGTGCCAGCAGCGTAGGTGCTGTCCTCAACTATGGCTACACCTTC
NA	NA	TRBV11-1	TRBJ2-1	14	CASSLMQPDNEQFF	TGTGCCAGCAGCTTAATGCAGCCAGACAATGAGCAGTTCTTC
TRBD2	NA	TRBV7-2	TRBJ2-5	15	CASSLMAGGQETQYF	TGTGCCAGCAGCTTGATGGCGGGAGGGCAAGAGACCCAGTACTTC
TRBD2	NA	TRBV15	TRBJ2-1	13	CATRGSSYNEQFF	TGTGCCACGCGGGGGAGCTCCTACAATGAGCAGTTCTTC
NA	NA	TRBV6-1	TRBJ1-3	18	CASSGSLWRAKGGNTIYF	TGTGCCAGCAGTGGGTCCTTGTGGAGGGCTAAAGGTGGAAACACCATATATTTT
TRBD2	NA	TRBV19	TRBJ2-7	16	CASSTPGLAGEYEQYF	TGTGCCAGTAGCACCCCGGGACTAGCGGGAGAGTACGAGCAGTACTTC
NA	NA	TRBV28	TRBJ1-2	13	CASRTGTPYGYTF	TGTGCCAGCAGAACCGGGACACCCTATGGCTACACCTTC
NA	few	TRBV5-1	TRBJ2-7	15	CASSLKGGSSYEQYF	TGCGCCAGCAGCTTGAAAGGAGGGTCGTCCTACGAGCAGTACTTC
NA	NA	TRBV6-6	TRBJ2-7	14	CASNPPGQTYEQYF	TGTGCCAGCAACCCCCCAGGGCAGACCTACGAGCAGTACTTC
TRBD2	NA	TRBV6-1	TRBJ2-1	14	CAINRLAGSNEQFF	TGTGCCATCAATCGACTAGCGGGGTCAAATGAGCAGTTCTTC
TRBD1	NA	TRBV10-3	TRBJ2-6	17	CAISPGTGSSGANVLTF	TGTGCCATCAGTCCCGGGACAGGGAGCTCTGGGGCCAACGTCCTGACTTTC
TRBD1	NA	TRBV5-1	TRBJ1-4	15	CASSLLGTGAEKLFF	TGCGCCAGCAGTCTGCTCGGGACAGGGGCTGAAAAACTGTTTTTT
TRBD1	NA	TRBV5-6	TRBJ2-5	14	CASSPGTGRETQYF	TGTGCCAGCAGCCCCGGGACAGGGCGAGAGACCCAGTACTTC
NA	NA	TRBV5-1	TRBJ2-2	15	CASSLDGPNTGELFF	TGCGCCAGCAGCTTGGACGGCCCGAACACCGGGGAGCTGTTTTTT
NA	NA	TRBV11-1	TRBJ2-1	18	CASSLSGRKLGSYNEQFF	TGTGCCAGCAGCCTTTCAGGCCGCAAGCTGGGCTCCTACAATGAGCAGTTCTTC
NA	NA	TRBV19	TRBJ1-2	14	CASSITGDIYGYTF	TGTGCCAGTAGTATCACTGGGGACATCTATGGCTACACCTTC
TRBD2	NA	TRBV4-1	TRBJ2-5	15	CASSHDGGARETQYF	TGCGCCAGCAGCCATGACGGGGGGGCTCGCGAGACCCAGTACTTC
NA	few	TRBV19	TRBJ1-5	17	CASSIAVNRERNQPQHF	TGTGCCAGTAGTATAGCCGTTAACAGGGAAAGAAATCAGCCCCAGCATTTT
TRBD1	NA	TRBV9	TRBJ1-2	14	CASSGDRGLYGYTF	TGTGCCAGCAGCGGTGACAGGGGGTTGTATGGCTACACCTTC